This T cell receptor (beta chain) was documented in a study of blood T cell repertoires in COVID-19. The assay was immunoSEQ multiplex PCR, and TCRdb's table has in-frame clones only and misses some. The sample holds about 170,000 clones, over 80% seen once. CDR3 length: 13 amino acids. Germline CDR1 and CDR2: ENHRY and SYGVKD. V dropped 4 bases and J dropped 3 bases, with 9 bases sitting between them. The TCR comes from a woman aged 80 or over with active or convalescent COVID-19. What was sequenced was peripheral blood. The rearrangement uses TRBV10-3 and TRBJ1-2; no clear D. The CDR3 protein is CAISAPGDYGYTF. The CDR3 DNA sequence: TGTGCCATCAGTGCCCCAGGTGACTATGGCTACACCTTC.